Listed below are T cell receptor beta chains from one sample, sequenced in a study of blood T cell repertoires in COVID-19. TCRdb's copy holds only in-frame clones and misses some; the assay was immunoSEQ multiplex PCR. Of about 310,000 clones listed, roughly 84% were seen once; the top ten hold 1%. The sample was peripheral blood. These receptors came from a man between 50 and 59 years old with active or convalescent COVID-19. Each CDR3 is given with its conserved first and last residue. Each record gives: J gene, clone size, D gene, V gene, CDR3 DNA, CDR3 protein. A D gene is named only where the DNA matches it firmly. Not every row has a clone size; where given, it reads once, few, many or a size class.

J gene: TRBJ1-6
clone size: NA
D gene: NA
V gene: TRBV5-1
CDR3 DNA: TGCGCCAGCAGATCCGGGACAAACAATTCACCCCTCCACTTT
CDR3 protein: CASRSGTNNSPLHF

J gene: TRBJ2-1
clone size: few
D gene: NA
V gene: TRBV7-2
CDR3 DNA: TGTGCCAGCAGCCCATCCTCTAGTTACTCCTACAATGAGCAGTTCTTC
CDR3 protein: CASSPSSSYSYNEQFF

J gene: TRBJ1-6
clone size: NA
D gene: NA
V gene: TRBV5-8
CDR3 DNA: TGTGCCACGAATTCACCCCTCCACTTT
CDR3 protein: CATNSPLHF

J gene: TRBJ2-7
clone size: NA
D gene: TRBD2
V gene: TRBV5-1
CDR3 DNA: TGCGCCAGCAGTAGCGGGGGGCGAGACGAGCAGTACTTC
CDR3 protein: CASSSGGRDEQYF

J gene: TRBJ2-1
clone size: NA
D gene: NA
V gene: TRBV28
CDR3 DNA: TGTGCCAGCAGTTTTTTAGGGGGAGGGACCGCCAATGAGCAGTTCTTC
CDR3 protein: CASSFLGGGTANEQFF

J gene: TRBJ1-4
clone size: NA
D gene: TRBD1
V gene: TRBV10-3
CDR3 DNA: TGTGCCATCCAGGGGGGCTTAAATGAAAAACTGTTTTTT
CDR3 protein: CAIQGGLNEKLFF

J gene: TRBJ1-4
clone size: NA
D gene: NA
V gene: TRBV27
CDR3 DNA: TGTGCCAGCAGTTTACTGGGGGCTTCTGGAAAACTGTTTTTT
CDR3 protein: CASSLLGASGKLFF

J gene: TRBJ1-2
clone size: NA
D gene: TRBD1
V gene: TRBV30
CDR3 DNA: TGTGCCTGGAAGGGGGCCGCCTATGGCTACACCTTC
CDR3 protein: CAWKGAAYGYTF

J gene: TRBJ1-6
clone size: NA
D gene: TRBD1
V gene: TRBV5-1
CDR3 DNA: TGCGCCAGCAGTCCCGGGACAGGGGGTTATAATTCACCCCTCCACTTT
CDR3 protein: CASSPGTGGYNSPLHF

J gene: TRBJ2-7
clone size: NA
D gene: TRBD2
V gene: TRBV10-3
CDR3 DNA: TGTGCCATCAGTGGAGGGGACTACGCCTACGAGCAGTACTTC
CDR3 protein: CAISGGDYAYEQYF

J gene: TRBJ2-7
clone size: NA
D gene: TRBD1
V gene: TRBV5-1
CDR3 DNA: TGCGCCAGCAGCCTCACAGGGGACTCCTACGAGCAGTACTTC
CDR3 protein: CASSLTGDSYEQYF

J gene: TRBJ2-3
clone size: many
D gene: TRBD1
V gene: TRBV6-5
CDR3 DNA: TGTGCCGGGACAGGGGACACAGATACGCAGTATTTT
CDR3 protein: CAGTGDTDTQYF

J gene: TRBJ1-2
clone size: NA
D gene: TRBD1
V gene: TRBV2
CDR3 DNA: TGTGCCAGCAGTGAACGGCAGGGGGCAGTACTGGGCTACACCTTC
CDR3 protein: CASSERQGAVLGYTF

J gene: TRBJ1-5
clone size: NA
D gene: NA
V gene: TRBV28
CDR3 DNA: TGTGCCAGCAGTTTTTTCCAGGGAAATCAGCCCCAGCATTTT
CDR3 protein: CASSFFQGNQPQHF

J gene: TRBJ2-1
clone size: NA
D gene: TRBD1
V gene: TRBV28
CDR3 DNA: TGTGCCAGCAGTTCACCGACAGGGGGCTTCTACAATGAGCAGTTCTTC
CDR3 protein: CASSSPTGGFYNEQFF

J gene: TRBJ1-5
clone size: NA
D gene: NA
V gene: TRBV7-2
CDR3 DNA: TGTGCCAGCAGCTCAGGGAGCAATCAGCCCCAGCATTTT
CDR3 protein: CASSSGSNQPQHF

J gene: TRBJ2-6
clone size: NA
D gene: NA
V gene: TRBV28
CDR3 DNA: TGTGCCAGCAGTGGACTTCCTGGACAGACCGATGGGGCCAACGTCCTGACTTTC
CDR3 protein: CASSGLPGQTDGANVLTF

J gene: TRBJ1-1
clone size: NA
D gene: NA
V gene: TRBV6-5
CDR3 DNA: TGTGCCAGCAGTTACTCATCCGGCCGGGACACTGAAGCTTTCTTT
CDR3 protein: CASSYSSGRDTEAFF

J gene: TRBJ1-2
clone size: NA
D gene: NA
V gene: TRBV27
CDR3 DNA: TGTGCCAGCAGCCCCCAGGGGAGATACTATGGCTACACCTTC
CDR3 protein: CASSPQGRYYGYTF

J gene: TRBJ2-1
clone size: NA
D gene: TRBD2
V gene: TRBV2
CDR3 DNA: TGTGCCAGCAGGGGGCCAACTAGCGGCTCCTACAATGAGCAGTTCTTC
CDR3 protein: CASRGPTSGSYNEQFF

J gene: TRBJ2-7
clone size: NA
D gene: TRBD1
V gene: TRBV5-1
CDR3 DNA: TGCGCCAGCAGCTTGGCCCTGGACAGGGTCTCCTACGAGCAGTACTTC
CDR3 protein: CASSLALDRVSYEQYF

J gene: TRBJ2-2
clone size: NA
D gene: NA
V gene: TRBV18
CDR3 DNA: TGTGCCAGCCCCCGCCCCGGGACACCCACCGGGGAGCTGTTTTTT
CDR3 protein: CASPRPGTPTGELFF

J gene: TRBJ1-5
clone size: once
D gene: TRBD1
V gene: TRBV2
CDR3 DNA: TGTGCCAGCAGTGAAACTTGGACAGGGAATATGGGTGGTCAGCCCCAGCATTTT
CDR3 protein: CASSETWTGNMGGQPQHF

J gene: TRBJ2-1
clone size: NA
D gene: TRBD1
V gene: TRBV28
CDR3 DNA: TGTGCCAGCACCGACAGGGGGTATGAGCAGTTCTTC
CDR3 protein: CASTDRGYEQFF

J gene: TRBJ1-2
clone size: NA
D gene: NA
V gene: TRBV4-3
CDR3 DNA: TGCGCCAGCAGCCAGAGGGTACAGGGAGACTATGGCTACACCTTC
CDR3 protein: CASSQRVQGDYGYTF

J gene: TRBJ2-2
clone size: NA
D gene: NA
V gene: TRBV18
CDR3 DNA: TGTGCCAGCTCAAACAGGAACACCGGGGAGCTGTTTTTT
CDR3 protein: CASSNRNTGELFF

J gene: TRBJ2-1
clone size: NA
D gene: TRBD2
V gene: TRBV7-9
CDR3 DNA: TGTGCCAGCAGCCAGGCAAAAGGGGATAGCGGGAGAACCTACAATGAGCAGTTCTTC
CDR3 protein: CASSQAKGDSGRTYNEQFF

J gene: TRBJ2-5
clone size: NA
D gene: NA
V gene: TRBV18
CDR3 DNA: TGTGCCAGCTCCAACCAAGAGACCCAGTACTTC
CDR3 protein: CASSNQETQYF

J gene: TRBJ1-3
clone size: NA
D gene: NA
V gene: TRBV4-2
CDR3 DNA: TGTGCCAGCAGCCAAGATCTCTCAGGGGTAGTCTCTGGAAACACCATATATTTT
CDR3 protein: CASSQDLSGVVSGNTIYF

J gene: TRBJ2-1
clone size: NA
D gene: TRBD2
V gene: TRBV7-9
CDR3 DNA: TGTGCCAGCAGTGTCCCTAGCGGGAGGGGGTCCTACAATGAGCAGTTCTTC
CDR3 protein: CASSVPSGRGSYNEQFF

J gene: TRBJ1-1
clone size: NA
D gene: NA
V gene: TRBV29-1
CDR3 DNA: TGCAGCGTTGCATCCGGTGGACTGGCGAACACTGAAGCTTTCTTT
CDR3 protein: CSVASGGLANTEAFF

J gene: TRBJ1-3
clone size: few
D gene: TRBD1
V gene: TRBV6-5
CDR3 DNA: TGTGCCAGCAGTTACTCAGGACAGGGTGGAAACACCATATATTTT
CDR3 protein: CASSYSGQGGNTIYF

J gene: TRBJ2-7
clone size: few
D gene: NA
V gene: TRBV7-2
CDR3 DNA: TGTGCCAGCAGCTTACAGGGCTACGAGCAGTACTTC
CDR3 protein: CASSLQGYEQYF

J gene: TRBJ1-2
clone size: NA
D gene: NA
V gene: TRBV28
CDR3 DNA: TGTGCCAGCACCCCGGAGGGGCCTTACGGCTACACCTTC
CDR3 protein: CASTPEGPYGYTF

J gene: TRBJ2-1
clone size: NA
D gene: NA
V gene: TRBV7-9
CDR3 DNA: TGTGCCAGCAGCTTATTTTCTACAGGGCCTTTTGAGCAGTTCTTC
CDR3 protein: CASSLFSTGPFEQFF

J gene: TRBJ1-5
clone size: once
D gene: NA
V gene: TRBV5-5
CDR3 DNA: TGTGCCAGCAGCTTGAGCTCCGAAAATCAGCCCCAGCATTTT
CDR3 protein: CASSLSSENQPQHF

J gene: TRBJ2-2
clone size: NA
D gene: TRBD2
V gene: TRBV19
CDR3 DNA: TGTGCCAGTAGTAATCTAGCGGGAGAAGGGGAGCTGTTTTTT
CDR3 protein: CASSNLAGEGELFF

J gene: TRBJ1-2
clone size: NA
D gene: NA
V gene: TRBV6-5
CDR3 DNA: TGTGCCAGCAGTTACAGGGGCTATCATGGCTACACCTTC
CDR3 protein: CASSYRGYHGYTF

J gene: TRBJ1-2
clone size: NA
D gene: NA
V gene: TRBV7-2
CDR3 DNA: TGTGCCAGCACCCCGGGGGGAGTCGGCTATGGCTACACCTTC
CDR3 protein: CASTPGGVGYGYTF

J gene: TRBJ1-1
clone size: NA
D gene: NA
V gene: TRBV18
CDR3 DNA: TGTGCCAGCTCACCACGGGCGTCCAACACTGAAGCTTTCTTT
CDR3 protein: CASSPRASNTEAFF

J gene: TRBJ1-5
clone size: NA
D gene: NA
V gene: TRBV27
CDR3 DNA: TGTGCCAGCAGGGTGGGCCTTAGCAATCAGCCCCAGCATTTT
CDR3 protein: CASRVGLSNQPQHF